One and the same sample provided the 9 T cell receptor beta chains below, sequenced in a study of blood T cell repertoires in COVID-19. TCRdb's copy holds only in-frame clones and misses some; the assay was immunoSEQ multiplex PCR. The repertoire holds some 530,000 clones, with 80% to 90% as singletons. The specimen sequenced was peripheral blood. The source is a human donor in a cohort sampled during active COVID-19.

The J gene is TRBJ1-2, the V gene TRBV15; D is uncertain. V lost 1 base to trimming and J lost 6 bases, with 6 bases between them. From germline, CDR1 is LNHNV and CDR2 YYDKDF (reference sequence). CDR3 length: 12 amino acids. Written as DNA, the CDR3 is TGTGCCACCAGCAGAGGTGGAGATGGCTACACCTTC. This sequence encodes CATSRGGDGYTF.

V and J are TRBV24-1 and TRBJ1-5; 8 bases are shared with TRBD1. This CDR3 region has 16 residues. Germline CDR1 reads KGHDR; CDR2 reads SFDVKD. V was clipped by 4 bases and J by 4 bases; unmatched bases: 8. CDR3 nucleotides: TGTGCCACCAGTGACTCGACAGGGGTTGGAAATCAGCCCCAGCATTTT. Amino acids: CATSDSTGVGNQPQHF.

V usage is TRBV19 and J usage is TRBJ1-4; 7 nucleotides line up with TRBD1. CDR3 length equals 15 residues. The V and J ends lost 6 bases and 4 bases, in that order; junction bases with no gene match: 8. The germline gives CDR1 LNHDA, CDR2 SQIVND (reference sequence). The CDR3 sequence: CASRRPGQFNEKLFF. The DNA for the CDR3 is TGTGCCAGTAGGCGCCCGGGACAGTTTAATGAAAAACTGTTTTTT. The full variable domain, completed using reference TRBV19 and TRBJ1-4, is DGGITQSPKYLFRKEGQNVTLSCEQNLNHDAMYWYRQDPGQGLRLIYYSQIVNDFQKGDIAEGYSVSREKKESFPLTVTSAQKNPTAFYLCASRRPGQFNEKLFFGSGTQLSVL.

J is TRBJ1-4 and V is TRBV30, with TRBD1 as a possible D gene (6 bases). The V gene's germline CDR1 is GTSNPN and CDR2 SVGIG (reference sequence). The CDR3 totals 12 residues. V dropped 7 bases and J dropped 8 bases, with 14 bases sitting between them. CDR3 in DNA: TGTGCCTTCAGGGGATATGAGGAAAAACTGTTTTTT. It is translated as CAFRGYEEKLFF. The whole variable domain, filled in from reference TRBV30 and TRBJ1-4, reads SQTIHQWPATLVQPVGSPLSLECTVEGTSNPNLYWYRQAAGRGLQLLFYSVGIGQISSEVPQNLSASRPQDRQFILSSKKLLLSDSGFYLCAFRGYEEKLFFGSGTQLSVL.

This chain connects TRBV5-1 to TRBJ2-6; 7 bases are a match to TRBD1. This CDR3 spans 18 amino acids. V lost 4 bases, J lost 0 bases, and 10 bases stayed unmatched. CDR1 and CDR2 from the germline V gene are SGHRS and YFSETQ. The chain's CDR3 is CASSGTGVTTSGANVLTF. CDR3 in DNA: TGCGCCAGCAGCGGAACAGGGGTGACAACCTCTGGGGCCAACGTCCTGACTTTC. Supplemented by reference TRBV5-1 and TRBJ2-6, the full variable domain reads KAGVTQTPRYLIKTRGQQVTLSCSPISGHRSVSWYQQTPGQGLQFLFEYFSETQRNKGNFPGRFSGRQFSNSRSEMNVSTLELGDSALYLCASSGTGVTTSGANVLTFGAGSRLTVL.

The chain employs TRBV28 and TRBJ2-3; 10 bases match TRBD2. Germline V lookup: CDR1 MDHEN, CDR2 SYDVKM. The CDR3 spans 16 residues. Trimming took 3 bases from V and 5 from J; bases not matched to a gene: 8. The CDR3 spells CASSFGLAGVKDTQYF. In DNA form, the CDR3 reads TGTGCCAGCAGTTTCGGCCTAGCGGGAGTGAAAGATACGCAGTATTTT.

This rearrangement joins TRBV19 to TRBJ1-2; 7 bases fit TRBD1. The CDR3 totals 16 residues. V lost 5 bases to trimming and J lost 0 bases; unmatched junction nucleotides: 9. Germline V gene lookup returns CDR1 LNHDA and CDR2 SQIVND (reference sequence). CDR3 in DNA: TGTGCCAGTAGTCACCACAGGGGTATAGCTAACTATGGCTACACCTTC. Amino acids: CASSHHRGIANYGYTF. Using reference TRBV19 and TRBJ1-2 for the parts outside the CDR3, the full variable domain is DGGITQSPKYLFRKEGQNVTLSCEQNLNHDAMYWYRQDPGQGLRLIYYSQIVNDFQKGDIAEGYSVSREKKESFPLTVTSAQKNPTAFYLCASSHHRGIANYGYTFGSGTRLTVV.

This clone was recorded a few times. The V gene is TRBV30, the J gene TRBJ1-5; tentatively, D is TRBD1 (6 bases). The V and J ends lost 0 bases and 7 bases respectively, with 13 bases between them. The CDR3 totals 14 residues. Germline CDR1 reads GTSNPN; CDR2 reads SVGIG (reference sequence). CDR3 DNA: TGTGCCTGGAGTGTAGGGGACATCTGGCAGCCCCAGCATTTT. Its protein is CAWSVGDIWQPQHF.

This clone has just one count. This chain connects TRBV5-4 to TRBJ2-5; TRBD1 is a possible D gene (5 bases). The CDR3 length is 15 residues. CDR1 is SGHNT, CDR2 YYREEE, per germline (reference sequence). Trimming stripped 2 bases from V and 2 bases from J, with 13 bases between. The CDR3, as DNA: TGTGCCAGCAGCTTAAGGGTAGGGGTTCAAGAGACCCAGTACTTC. Amino acid sequence: CASSLRVGVQETQYF.